These T cell receptor beta chains were read from a single sample in a study of blood T cell repertoires in COVID-19. Only in-frame clones appear in the TCRdb table, and some are missing; sequencing was by immunoSEQ multiplex PCR. The sample yields around 190,000 clones, around 80% seen once. Sequencing input: peripheral blood. The receptors stem from an older woman with COVID-19, enrolled during active disease. CDR3s include the opening cysteine and the closing phenylalanine or tryptophan. Each record gives: V gene, J gene, D gene, clone size, CDR3 protein, CDR3 DNA. D genes are given only for firm matches. Rows may omit the clone size; those that give it use once, few, many or a size class.

TRBV15	TRBJ1-3	TRBD1	once	CATSSGQVASGNTIYF	TGTGCCACCAGCAGTGGACAGGTGGCCTCTGGAAACACCATATATTTT
TRBV6-6	TRBJ2-7	TRBD2	few	CASSWVRGLADYEQYF	TGTGCCAGCAGTTGGGTTCGAGGACTAGCGGATTACGAGCAGTACTTC
TRBV28	TRBJ1-5	TRBD1	once	CASSLQGNNQPQHF	TGTGCCAGCAGTCTACAGGGGAACAATCAGCCCCAGCATTTT
TRBV7-2	TRBJ2-7	NA	NA	CASTASYEQYF	TGTGCCAGCACAGCGTCTTACGAGCAGTACTTC
TRBV7-2	TRBJ1-1	NA	NA	CASSLDLRGNTEAFF	TGTGCCAGCAGCTTAGACCTCAGGGGGAACACTGAAGCTTTCTTT
TRBV6-6	TRBJ1-5	NA	NA	CASTATGLNQPQHF	TGTGCCAGCACCGCCACAGGGCTCAATCAGCCCCAGCATTTT
TRBV4-3	TRBJ1-5	NA	once	CASSQERGSNQPQHF	TGCGCCAGCAGCCAAGAAAGGGGTAGCAATCAGCCCCAGCATTTT
TRBV6-5	TRBJ2-7	NA	NA	CASSLLRTNYEQYF	TGTGCCAGCAGTCTCCTCAGGACAAACTACGAGCAGTACTTC
TRBV9	TRBJ1-3	TRBD1	NA	CASSARDRGAGNTIYF	TGTGCCAGCAGCGCTCGGGACAGGGGCGCTGGAAACACCATATATTTT
TRBV12-2	TRBJ1-1	NA	NA	CASTGKGVNTEAFF	TGTGCATCCACAGGGAAGGGAGTGAACACTGAAGCTTTCTTT
TRBV6-4	TRBJ1-2	NA	once	CASSPARGGTGGYTF	TGTGCCAGCAGCCCGGCACGGGGCGGGACTGGTGGCTACACCTTC
TRBV7-9	TRBJ2-5	TRBD1	NA	CASSFPDRAVETQYF	TGTGCCAGCAGCTTCCCGGACAGGGCGGTTGAGACCCAGTACTTC
TRBV7-3	TRBJ2-1	TRBD2	NA	CASSLVTSGRYNEQFF	TGTGCCAGCAGCTTAGTCACTAGCGGCCGGTACAATGAGCAGTTCTTC
TRBV6-5	TRBJ2-1	NA	NA	CASMRDRAYNEQFF	TGTGCCAGCATGCGGGACCGAGCCTACAATGAGCAGTTCTTC
TRBV3-1/TRBV3-2	TRBJ1-2	NA	NA	CASSQEKDIPGGYGYTF	TGTGCCAGCAGCCAAGAAAAGGACATCCCGGGAGGCTATGGCTACACCTTC
TRBV5-5	TRBJ1-4	NA	NA	CASSLEGANEKLFF	TGTGCCAGCAGCTTGGAGGGGGCTAATGAAAAACTGTTTTTT
TRBV7-3	TRBJ2-7	NA	NA	CASSLERSSYEQYF	TGTGCCAGCAGCTTAGAAAGGAGCTCCTACGAGCAGTACTTC
TRBV19	TRBJ1-3	NA	NA	CASTTTVASGNTIYF	TGTGCCAGTACCACGACAGTAGCTTCTGGAAACACCATATATTTT
TRBV11-2	TRBJ2-7	TRBD2	NA	CASSSLRTSGIEQYF	TGTGCCAGCAGCTCCCTTCGGACTAGCGGGATCGAGCAGTACTTC
TRBV28	TRBJ2-3	TRBD2	NA	CASSLLTSGRAKDTQYF	TGTGCCAGCAGTTTACTGACTAGCGGGAGGGCCAAAGATACGCAGTATTTT
TRBV5-5	TRBJ2-3	NA	NA	CASSLVPRASTDTQYF	TGTGCCAGCAGCTTGGTGCCGAGGGCGAGCACAGATACGCAGTATTTT
TRBV28	TRBJ2-5	NA	NA	CASSLTGVQETQYF	TGTGCCAGCAGTTTAACGGGAGTCCAAGAGACCCAGTACTTC
TRBV9	TRBJ2-3	TRBD1	NA	CASSADRGTDTQYF	TGTGCCAGCAGCGCCGACAGGGGCACAGATACGCAGTATTTT
TRBV7-6	TRBJ2-3	TRBD1	NA	CASSKNRGQSTDTQYF	TGTGCCAGCAGCAAGAACAGGGGACAAAGCACAGATACGCAGTATTTT
TRBV28	TRBJ1-1	TRBD1	once	CATRQGNTEAFF	TGTGCCACCAGACAGGGTAACACTGAAGCTTTCTTT
TRBV27	TRBJ1-4	TRBD1	NA	CASSTRTGPTNEKLFF	TGTGCCAGCAGTACCCGGACAGGCCCAACTAATGAAAAACTGTTTTTT
TRBV6-6	TRBJ1-3	TRBD1	NA	CASSYSTGAGNTIYF	TGTGCCAGCAGTTACTCGACAGGGGCTGGAAACACCATATATTTT
TRBV5-6	TRBJ2-2	NA	NA	CASSRKPRDTQDGELFF	TGTGCCAGCAGCCGCAAACCCCGGGACACTCAGGACGGGGAGCTGTTTTTT
TRBV20-1	TRBJ1-1	NA	NA	CSAAAKEAFF	TGCAGTGCGGCGGCAAAGGAAGCTTTCTTT
TRBV28	TRBJ1-5	TRBD1	NA	CASSFRGRGNQPQHF	TGTGCCAGCAGTTTTCGTGGCAGGGGGAATCAGCCCCAGCATTTT
TRBV18	TRBJ1-2	TRBD1	NA	CASSPLTGTGQNGYTF	TGTGCCAGCTCACCACTGACCGGGACAGGGCAAAATGGCTACACCTTC
TRBV5-1	TRBJ1-5	NA	NA	CASSPSQGNQPQHF	TGCGCCAGCAGCCCCTCGCAGGGCAATCAGCCCCAGCATTTT
TRBV29-1	TRBJ1-1	NA	NA	CSVESQFGTEAFF	TGCAGCGTTGAGTCTCAGTTTGGCACTGAAGCTTTCTTT
TRBV28	TRBJ2-5	TRBD1	NA	CASSTRGRGPKETQYF	TGTGCCAGCAGTACCCGGGGCAGGGGGCCCAAAGAGACCCAGTACTTC
TRBV6-5	TRBJ1-3	NA	NA	CASRGFGGPGNTIYF	TGTGCCAGCAGGGGATTCGGGGGGCCTGGAAACACCATATATTTT
TRBV25-1	TRBJ1-1	TRBD1	few	CASSDETGTGSTEAFF	TGTGCCAGCAGTGATGAAACCGGGACAGGGTCTACTGAAGCTTTCTTT
TRBV7-2	TRBJ2-3	NA	NA	CASIDRTSTDTQYF	TGTGCCAGCATCGACCGGACTAGCACAGATACGCAGTATTTT